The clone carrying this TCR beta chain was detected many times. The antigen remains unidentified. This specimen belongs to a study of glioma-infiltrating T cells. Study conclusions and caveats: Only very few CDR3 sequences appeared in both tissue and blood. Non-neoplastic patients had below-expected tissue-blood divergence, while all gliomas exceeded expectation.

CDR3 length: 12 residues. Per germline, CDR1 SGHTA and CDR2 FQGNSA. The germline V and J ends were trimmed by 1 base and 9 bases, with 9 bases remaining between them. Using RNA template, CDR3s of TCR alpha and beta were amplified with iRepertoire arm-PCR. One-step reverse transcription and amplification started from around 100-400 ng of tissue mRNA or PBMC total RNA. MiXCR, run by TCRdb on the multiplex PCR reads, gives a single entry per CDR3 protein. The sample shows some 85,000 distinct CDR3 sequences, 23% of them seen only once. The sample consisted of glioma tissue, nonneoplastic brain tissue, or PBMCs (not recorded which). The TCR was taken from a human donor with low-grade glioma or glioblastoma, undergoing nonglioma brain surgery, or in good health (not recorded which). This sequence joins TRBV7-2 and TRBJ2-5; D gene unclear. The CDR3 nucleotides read TGTGCCAGCAGCTTAGAGCAGCTGTCCCAGTACTTC. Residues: CASSLEQLSQYF.